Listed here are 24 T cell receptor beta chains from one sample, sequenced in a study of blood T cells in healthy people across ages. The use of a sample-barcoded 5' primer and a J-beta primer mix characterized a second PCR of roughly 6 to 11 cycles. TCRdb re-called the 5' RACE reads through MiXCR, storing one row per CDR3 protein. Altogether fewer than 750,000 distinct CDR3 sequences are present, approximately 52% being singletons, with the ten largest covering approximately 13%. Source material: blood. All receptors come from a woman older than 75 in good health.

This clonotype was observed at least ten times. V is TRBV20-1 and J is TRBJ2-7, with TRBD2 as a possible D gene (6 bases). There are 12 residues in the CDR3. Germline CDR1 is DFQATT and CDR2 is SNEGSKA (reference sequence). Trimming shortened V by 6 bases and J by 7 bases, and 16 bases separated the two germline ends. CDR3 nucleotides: TGCAGTGCCTCTCCGGGGACTCCGGAGCAGTACTTC. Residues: CSASPGTPEQYF.

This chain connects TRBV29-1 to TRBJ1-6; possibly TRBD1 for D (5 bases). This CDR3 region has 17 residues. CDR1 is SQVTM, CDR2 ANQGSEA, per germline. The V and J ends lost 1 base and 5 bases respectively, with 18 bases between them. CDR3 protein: CSVEGREAPQNNSPLHF. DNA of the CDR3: TGCAGCGTTGAAGGCAGGGAAGCACCTCAGAATAATTCACCCCTCCACTTT.

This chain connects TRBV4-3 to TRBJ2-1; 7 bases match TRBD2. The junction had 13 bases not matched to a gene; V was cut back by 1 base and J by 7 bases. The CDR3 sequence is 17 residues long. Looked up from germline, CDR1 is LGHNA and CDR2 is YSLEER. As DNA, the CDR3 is TGCGCCAGCAGCCAAGTAGTCGGCGGGGGACCTTGGAATGAGCAGTTCTTC. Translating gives CASSQVVGGGPWNEQFF.

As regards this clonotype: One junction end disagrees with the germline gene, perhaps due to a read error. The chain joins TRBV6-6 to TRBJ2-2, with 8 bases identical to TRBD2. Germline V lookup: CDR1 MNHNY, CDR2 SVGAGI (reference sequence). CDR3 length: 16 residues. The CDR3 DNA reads TGTGCCAGCAGTTACTCGAAACGGGGGGGCATCGGGAAGCTGTTTTTT. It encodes CASSYSKRGGIGKLFF.

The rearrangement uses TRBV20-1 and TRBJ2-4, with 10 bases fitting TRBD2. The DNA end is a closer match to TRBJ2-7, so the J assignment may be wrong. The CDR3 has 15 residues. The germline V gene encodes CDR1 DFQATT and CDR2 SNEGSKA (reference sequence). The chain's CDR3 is CSARDPASGSYEQYF. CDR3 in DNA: TGCAGTGCTAGAGATCCGGCTAGCGGGAGTTACGAGCAGTACTTC.

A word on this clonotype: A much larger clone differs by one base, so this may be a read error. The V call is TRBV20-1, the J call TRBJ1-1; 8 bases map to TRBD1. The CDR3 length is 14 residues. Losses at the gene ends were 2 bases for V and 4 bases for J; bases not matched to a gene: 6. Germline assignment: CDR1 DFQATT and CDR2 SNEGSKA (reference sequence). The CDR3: CSARLDRVSTEAFF. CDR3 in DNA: TGCAGTGCTAGATTGGACAGGGTGAGCACTGAAGCTTTCTTT.

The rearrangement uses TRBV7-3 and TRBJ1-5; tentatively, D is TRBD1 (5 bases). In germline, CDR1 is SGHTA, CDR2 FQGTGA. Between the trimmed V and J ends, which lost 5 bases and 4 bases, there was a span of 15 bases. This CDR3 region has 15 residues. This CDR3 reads CASSGGAGFNQPQHF. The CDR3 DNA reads TGTGCCAGCAGCGGTGGGGCAGGATTTAATCAGCCCCAGCATTTT.

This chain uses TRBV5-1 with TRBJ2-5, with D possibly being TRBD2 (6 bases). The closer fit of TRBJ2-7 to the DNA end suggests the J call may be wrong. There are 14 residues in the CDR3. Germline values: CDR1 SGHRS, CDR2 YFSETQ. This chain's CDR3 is CASSVETSGYEQYF. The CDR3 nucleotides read TGCGCCAGCAGCGTGGAGACTAGTGGGTACGAGCAGTACTTC.

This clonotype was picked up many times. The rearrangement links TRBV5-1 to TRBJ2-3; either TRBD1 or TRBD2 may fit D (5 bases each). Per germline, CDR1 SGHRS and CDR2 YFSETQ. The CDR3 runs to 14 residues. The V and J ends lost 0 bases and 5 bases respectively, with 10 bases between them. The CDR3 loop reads CASSLAQGVDTQYF. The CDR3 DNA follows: TGCGCCAGCAGCTTGGCTCAGGGAGTAGATACGCAGTATTTT.

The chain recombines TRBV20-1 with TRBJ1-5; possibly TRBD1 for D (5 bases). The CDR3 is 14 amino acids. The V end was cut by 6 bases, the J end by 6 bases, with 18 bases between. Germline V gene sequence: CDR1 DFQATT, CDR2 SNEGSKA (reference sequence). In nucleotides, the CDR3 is TGCAGTGCCCCCGACACAGGTGGGGTTCAGCCCCAGCATTTT. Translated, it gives CSAPDTGGVQPQHF.

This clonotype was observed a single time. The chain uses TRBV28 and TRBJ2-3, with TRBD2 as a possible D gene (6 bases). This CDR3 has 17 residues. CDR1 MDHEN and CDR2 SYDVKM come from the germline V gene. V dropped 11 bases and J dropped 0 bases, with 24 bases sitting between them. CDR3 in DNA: TGTGCCTTGAGGGCGGCTAGCGAGCATTTTAGCACAGATACGCAGTATTTT. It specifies CALRAASEHFSTDTQYF.

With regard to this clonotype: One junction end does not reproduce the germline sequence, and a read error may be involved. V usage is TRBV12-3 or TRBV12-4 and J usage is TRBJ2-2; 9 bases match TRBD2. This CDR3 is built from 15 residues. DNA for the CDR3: TGTGCCGGCAGAGCTAGCGGGGCGAACACCGGGGAGCTGTTTTTT. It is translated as CAGRASGANTGELFF.

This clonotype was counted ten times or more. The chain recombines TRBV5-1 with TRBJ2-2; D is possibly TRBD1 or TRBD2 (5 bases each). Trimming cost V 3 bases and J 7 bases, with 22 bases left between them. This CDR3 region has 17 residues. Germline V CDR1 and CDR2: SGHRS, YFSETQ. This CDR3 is CASSSSPGTTRVGELFF. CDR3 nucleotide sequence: TGCGCCAGCAGCTCCTCCCCCGGGACCACGAGGGTCGGGGAGCTGTTTTTT.

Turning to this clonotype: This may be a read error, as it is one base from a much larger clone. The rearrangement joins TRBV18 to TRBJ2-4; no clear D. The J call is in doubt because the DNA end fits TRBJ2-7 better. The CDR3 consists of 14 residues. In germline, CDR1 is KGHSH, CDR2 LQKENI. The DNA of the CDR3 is TGTGCCAGCTCACCACCGGCAGAACCCTGCGAGCAGTACTTC. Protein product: CASSPPAEPCEQYF.

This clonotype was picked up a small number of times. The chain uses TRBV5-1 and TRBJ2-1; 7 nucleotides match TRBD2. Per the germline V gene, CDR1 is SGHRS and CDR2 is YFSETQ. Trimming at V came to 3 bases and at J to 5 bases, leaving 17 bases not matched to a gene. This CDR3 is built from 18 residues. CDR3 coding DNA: TGCGCCAGCAGCTGGTCCCCAACGCGGGGGACCCTGAACAATGAGCAGTTCTTC. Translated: CASSWSPTRGTLNNEQFF.

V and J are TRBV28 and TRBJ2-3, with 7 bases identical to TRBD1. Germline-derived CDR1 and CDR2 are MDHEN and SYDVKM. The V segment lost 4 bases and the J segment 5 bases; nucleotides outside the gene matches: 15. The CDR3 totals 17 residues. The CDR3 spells CASSSTGSWVRVDTQYF. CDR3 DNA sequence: TGTGCCAGCAGTTCGACAGGGAGTTGGGTTCGTGTAGATACGCAGTATTTT.

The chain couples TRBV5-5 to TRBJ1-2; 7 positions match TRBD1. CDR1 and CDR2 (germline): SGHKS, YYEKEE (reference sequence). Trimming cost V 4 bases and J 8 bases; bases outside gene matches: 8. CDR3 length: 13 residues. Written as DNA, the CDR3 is TGTGCCAGCAGCGGCGCGAGGGGGCACGGCTACACCTTC. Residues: CASSGARGHGYTF.

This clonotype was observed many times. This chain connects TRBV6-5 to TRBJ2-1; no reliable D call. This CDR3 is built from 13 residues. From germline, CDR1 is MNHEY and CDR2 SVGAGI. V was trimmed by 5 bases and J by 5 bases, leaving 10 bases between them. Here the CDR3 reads CASSDGQHNEQFF. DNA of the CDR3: TGTGCCAGCAGTGACGGGCAGCACAATGAGCAGTTCTTC.

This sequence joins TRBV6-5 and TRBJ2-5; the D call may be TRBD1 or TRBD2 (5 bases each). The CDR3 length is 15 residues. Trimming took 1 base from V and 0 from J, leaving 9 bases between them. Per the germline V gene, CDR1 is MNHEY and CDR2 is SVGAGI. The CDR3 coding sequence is TGTGCCAGCAGTTACTGGGACCGCTACCAAGAGACCCAGTACTTC. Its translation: CASSYWDRYQETQYF.

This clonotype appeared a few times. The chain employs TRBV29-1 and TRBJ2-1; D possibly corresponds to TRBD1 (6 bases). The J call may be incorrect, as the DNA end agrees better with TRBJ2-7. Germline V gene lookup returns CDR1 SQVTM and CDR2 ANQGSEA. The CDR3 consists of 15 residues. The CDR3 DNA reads TGCAGCGTTGCGGGTGCATGGACAGTCTACAATGAGCAGTACTTC. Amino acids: CSVAGAWTVYNEQYF.

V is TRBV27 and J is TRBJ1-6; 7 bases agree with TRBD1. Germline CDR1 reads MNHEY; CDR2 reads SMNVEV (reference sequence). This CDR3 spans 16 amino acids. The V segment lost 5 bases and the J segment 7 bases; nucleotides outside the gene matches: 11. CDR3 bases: TGTGCCAGCAGTCAAAATAACAGGGGACAGAATTCACCCCTCCACTTT. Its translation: CASSQNNRGQNSPLHF.

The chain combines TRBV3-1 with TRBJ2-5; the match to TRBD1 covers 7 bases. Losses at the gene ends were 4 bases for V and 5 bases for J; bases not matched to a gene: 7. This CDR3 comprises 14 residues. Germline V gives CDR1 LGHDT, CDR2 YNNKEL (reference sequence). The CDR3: CASSRDRVAETQYF. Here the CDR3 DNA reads TGTGCCAGCAGCCGAGACAGGGTTGCGGAGACCCAGTACTTC.

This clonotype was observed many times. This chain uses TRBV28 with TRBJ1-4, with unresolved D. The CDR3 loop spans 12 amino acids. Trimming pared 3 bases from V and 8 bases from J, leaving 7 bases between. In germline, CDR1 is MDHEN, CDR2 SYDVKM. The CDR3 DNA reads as TGTGCCAGCAGTTTTCTGAACGAAAAACTGTTTTTT. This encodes CASSFLNEKLFF.

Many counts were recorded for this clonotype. In DNA, the CDR3 is TGCAGTGCTACCGAGACTAGCGGGAGGGCCCATGAGCAGTTCTTC. Its protein is CSATETSGRAHEQFF. The rearrangement uses TRBV20-1 and TRBJ2-1; 14 nucleotides match TRBD2. The CDR3 runs 15 residues. V trimming: 4 bases; J trimming: 8 bases; junction bases outside the gene matches: 7. Germline V gene lookup returns CDR1 DFQATT and CDR2 SNEGSKA (reference sequence).